The subject of this entry is one T cell receptor (beta chain). These data are taken from a study of blood T cell repertoires in COVID-19. TCRdb keeps only in-frame clones here, not all; method: immunoSEQ multiplex PCR. The data show 200,000 to 250,000 clones, 75% to 90% seen once. With V trimmed by 4 bases and J by 2 bases, 14 bases remained unmatched. The CDR3 covers 17 residues. Germline CDR1 SGHNT, CDR2 YYREEE (reference sequence). The receptor's source is a man between 60 and 70 years old who had recovered from COVID-19. The gene calls are TRBV5-4 and TRBJ2-5, with 7 bases matching TRBD2. Input material: peripheral blood. CDR3 DNA sequence: TGTGCCAGCAGCCCCTCCCTGTCGCGGGGGTTACAAGAGACCCAGTACTTC. Translating it yields CASSPSLSRGLQETQYF.